Listed below are T cell receptor beta chains from one sample, sequenced in a study of shared clonotypes between healthy human individuals. Repertoires were generated with immunoSEQ multiplex PCR, while TCRdb's copy carries only in-frame clones and drops some. The table shows some 1,100,000 clones, with about four fifths occurring only once. Source material: memory CD4+ T cells from PBMCs. Every receptor here comes from a man between 18 and 29 years old in good health. Some clones in this sample may be carry-over from other donors' samples. The CDR3 runs from the conserved cysteine through the conserved F or W. A D gene is named only where the DNA matches it firmly. Where a row states a size, it is once, few, many or the class of an expanded clone; other rows omit it.

NA TRBJ1-3 TRBV14 NA CASSRGWGNTIYF TGTGCCAGCAGCCGCGGGTGGGGAAACACCATATATTTT
NA TRBJ1-1 TRBV9 TRBD1 CASSRTGGMNTEAFF TGTGCCAGCAGTAGGACAGGGGGAATGAACACTGAAGCTTTCTTT
NA TRBJ2-2 TRBV6-1 NA CASSRQGYTGELFF TGTGCCAGCAGTAGGCAGGGCTACACCGGGGAGCTGTTTTTT
few TRBJ2-2 TRBV7-3 NA CASSPGGTGELFF TGTGCCAGCAGCCCCGGGGGTACCGGGGAGCTGTTTTTT
NA TRBJ1-5 TRBV6-1 NA CASSPRQTGYQPQHF TGTGCCAGCAGTCCAAGACAAACAGGGTATCAGCCCCAGCATTTT
many TRBJ2-1 TRBV7-6 TRBD2 CASSSWRENGEQFF TGTGCCAGCAGCTCTTGGCGGGAGAATGGTGAGCAGTTCTTC
few TRBJ1-1 TRBV29-1 NA CSGGSFNTEAFF TGCAGCGGGGGTTCGTTCAACACTGAAGCTTTCTTT
once TRBJ1-5 TRBV19 NA CARAGLSNQPQHF TGTGCCAGGGCGGGTCTTAGCAATCAGCCCCAGCATTTT
NA TRBJ1-2 TRBV4-1 TRBD1 CASSQRSGGNYGYTF TGCGCCAGCAGCCAACGTTCAGGGGGCAACTATGGCTACACCTTC
NA TRBJ2-7 TRBV5-4 TRBD2 CASSLAGGGRAHEQYF TGTGCCAGCAGCCTGGCGGGTGGCGGGAGGGCCCACGAGCAGTACTTC
NA TRBJ1-3 TRBV5-1 TRBD1 CASSFMLQGSGNTIYF TGCGCCAGCAGCTTCATGCTACAGGGGTCTGGAAACACCATATATTTT
NA TRBJ2-7 TRBV18 NA CASSPDPYEQYF TGTGCCAGCTCACCGGACCCCTACGAGCAGTACTTC
NA TRBJ2-5 TRBV29-1 NA CSVSGGSETQYF TGCAGCGTTTCGGGCGGGTCAGAGACCCAGTACTTC
NA TRBJ2-2 TRBV10-3 TRBD1 CAISEGTGSNTGELFF TGTGCCATCAGTGAGGGGACAGGGTCGAACACCGGGGAGCTGTTTTTT
NA TRBJ2-7 TRBV7-2 NA CASSLVPGSSYEQYF TGTGCCAGCAGCTTAGTCCCGGGTAGCTCCTACGAGCAGTACTTC
NA TRBJ2-5 TRBV9 TRBD2 CASSVLAGYQETQYF TGTGCCAGCAGCGTGCTAGCGGGTTATCAAGAGACCCAGTACTTC
few TRBJ2-3 TRBV6-1 TRBD1 CASSERGRNTDTQYF TGTGCCAGCAGTGAAAGGGGGCGGAACACAGATACGCAGTATTTT
NA TRBJ1-5 TRBV7-2 NA CASSPSRAGQPQHF TGTGCCAGCAGCCCCTCGAGGGCCGGTCAGCCCCAGCATTTT
NA TRBJ2-6 TRBV10-3 NA CAIGRESSGANVLTF TGTGCCATCGGACGGGAGAGCTCTGGGGCCAACGTCCTGACTTTC
NA TRBJ2-5 TRBV7-9 NA CASSQNGPEETQYF TGTGCCAGCAGCCAGAATGGACCTGAAGAGACCCAGTACTTC
NA TRBJ2-7 TRBV27 NA CASSSSGARKQYF TGTGCCAGCAGTTCCTCCGGGGCCAGAAAGCAGTACTTC
many TRBJ2-3 TRBV28 NA CASWDIRTDTQYF TGTGCCAGCTGGGATATCCGCACAGATACGCAGTATTTT
NA TRBJ1-5 TRBV15 NA CATSRAGDSNQPQHF TGTGCCACCAGCAGGGCGGGGGATAGCAATCAGCCCCAGCATTTT
NA TRBJ1-2 TRBV30 NA CAWSVRGDYGYTF TGTGCCTGGAGTGTTCGTGGGGACTATGGCTACACCTTC
NA TRBJ2-7 TRBV5-1 TRBD1 CASSTRTGEEYEQYF TGCGCCAGCAGCACCAGGACAGGGGAGGAGTACGAGCAGTACTTC
NA TRBJ2-5 TRBV4-2 TRBD2 CASSQVGLAGGWETQYF TGTGCCAGCAGCCAAGTGGGGCTAGCGGGAGGGTGGGAGACCCAGTACTTC